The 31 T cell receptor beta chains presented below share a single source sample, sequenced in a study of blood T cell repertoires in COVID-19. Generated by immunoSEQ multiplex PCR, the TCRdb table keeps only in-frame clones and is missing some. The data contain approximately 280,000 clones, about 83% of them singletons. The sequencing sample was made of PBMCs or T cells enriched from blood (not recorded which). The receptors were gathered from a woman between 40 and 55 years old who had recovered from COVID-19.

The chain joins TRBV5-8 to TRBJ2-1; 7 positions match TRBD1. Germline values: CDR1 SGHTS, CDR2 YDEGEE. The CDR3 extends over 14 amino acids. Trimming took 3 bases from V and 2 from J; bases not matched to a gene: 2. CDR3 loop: CASSYRGPYNEQFF. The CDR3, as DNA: TGTGCCAGCAGCTACAGGGGACCCTACAATGAGCAGTTCTTC.

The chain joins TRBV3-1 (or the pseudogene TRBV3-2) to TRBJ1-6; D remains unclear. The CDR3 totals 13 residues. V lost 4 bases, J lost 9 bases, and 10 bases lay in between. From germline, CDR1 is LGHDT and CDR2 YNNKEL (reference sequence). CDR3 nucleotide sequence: TGTGCCAGCAGCCCAGGACTTGGTTCACCCCTCCACTTT. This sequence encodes CASSPGLGSPLHF.

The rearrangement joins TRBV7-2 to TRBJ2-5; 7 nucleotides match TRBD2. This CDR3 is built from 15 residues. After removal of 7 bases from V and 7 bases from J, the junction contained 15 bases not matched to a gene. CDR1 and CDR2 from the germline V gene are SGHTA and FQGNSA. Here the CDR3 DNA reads TGTGCCAGCACCCTAAGCGGGATCGCGCCTATGACCCAGTACTTC. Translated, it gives CASTLSGIAPMTQYF.

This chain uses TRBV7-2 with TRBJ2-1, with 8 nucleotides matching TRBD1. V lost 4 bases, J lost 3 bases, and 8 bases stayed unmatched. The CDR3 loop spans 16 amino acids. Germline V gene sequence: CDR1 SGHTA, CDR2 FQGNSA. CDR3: CASSWVGGTGYNEQFF. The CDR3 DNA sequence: TGTGCCAGCAGCTGGGTGGGCGGGACAGGCTACAATGAGCAGTTCTTC.

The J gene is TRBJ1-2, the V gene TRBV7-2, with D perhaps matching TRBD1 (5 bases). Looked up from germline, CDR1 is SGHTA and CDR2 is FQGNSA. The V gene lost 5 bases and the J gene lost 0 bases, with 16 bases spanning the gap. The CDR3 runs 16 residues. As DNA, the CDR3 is TGTGCCAGCAGCCCCCCCAGGGCTCAAGCTAACTATGGCTACACCTTC. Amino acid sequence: CASSPPRAQANYGYTF.

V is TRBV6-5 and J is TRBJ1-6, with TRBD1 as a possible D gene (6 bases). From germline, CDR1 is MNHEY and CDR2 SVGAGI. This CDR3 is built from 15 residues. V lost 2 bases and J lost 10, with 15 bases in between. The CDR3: CASSYLLAGVSPLHF. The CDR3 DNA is TGTGCCAGCAGTTACCTTTTGGCAGGGGTCTCACCCCTCCACTTT.

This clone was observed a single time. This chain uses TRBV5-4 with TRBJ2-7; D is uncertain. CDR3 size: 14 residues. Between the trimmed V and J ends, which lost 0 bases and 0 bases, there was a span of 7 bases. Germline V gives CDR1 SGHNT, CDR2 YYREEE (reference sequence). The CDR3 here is CASSLGGSSYEQYF. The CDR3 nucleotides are TGTGCCAGCAGCTTGGGCGGATCCTCCTACGAGCAGTACTTC.

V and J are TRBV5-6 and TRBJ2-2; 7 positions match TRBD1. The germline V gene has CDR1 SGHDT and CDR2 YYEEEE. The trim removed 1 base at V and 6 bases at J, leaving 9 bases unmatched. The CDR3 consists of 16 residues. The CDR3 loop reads CASSLWGTAVAGELFF. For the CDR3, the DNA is TGTGCCAGCAGCTTGTGGGGGACAGCGGTCGCCGGGGAGCTGTTTTTT.

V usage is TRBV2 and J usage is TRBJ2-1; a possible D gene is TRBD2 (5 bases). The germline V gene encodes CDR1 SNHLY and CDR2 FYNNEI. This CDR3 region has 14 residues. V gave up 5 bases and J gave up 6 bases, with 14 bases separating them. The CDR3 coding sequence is TGTGCCAGCAGTCCCAAGCGGTCCCTCAATGAGCAGTTCTTC. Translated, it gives CASSPKRSLNEQFF.

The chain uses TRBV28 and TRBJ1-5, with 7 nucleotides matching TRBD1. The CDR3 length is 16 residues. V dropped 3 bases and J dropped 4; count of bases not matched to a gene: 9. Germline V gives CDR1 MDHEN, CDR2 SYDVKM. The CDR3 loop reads CASSFSFGTANQPQHF. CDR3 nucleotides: TGTGCCAGCAGTTTCTCTTTCGGGACAGCAAATCAGCCCCAGCATTTT. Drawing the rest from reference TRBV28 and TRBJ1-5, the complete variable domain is DVKVTQSSRYLVKRTGEKVFLECVQDMDHENMFWYRQDPGLGLRLIYFSYDVKMKEKGDIPEGYSVSREKKERFSLILESASTNQTSMYLCASSFSFGTANQPQHFGDGTRLSIL.

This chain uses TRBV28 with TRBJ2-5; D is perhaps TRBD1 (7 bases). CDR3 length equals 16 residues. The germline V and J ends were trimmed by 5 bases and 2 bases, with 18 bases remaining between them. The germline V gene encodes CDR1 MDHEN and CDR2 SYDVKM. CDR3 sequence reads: CASSAWTGGAQETQYF. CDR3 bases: TGTGCCAGCAGTGCCTGGACAGGAGGGGCTCAAGAGACCCAGTACTTC.

CDR3 amino acids: CASSQWTSREQYF. The CDR3 DNA follows: TGTGCCAGCAGCCAATGGACTAGCCGCGAGCAGTACTTC. The chain combines TRBV11-1 with TRBJ2-7; 8 bases are a match to TRBD2. The CDR3 is made up of 13 amino acids. Trimming removed 5 bases from V and 6 bases from J; junction bases left unmatched: 6. Germline lookup yields CDR1 SGHAT and CDR2 FQDESV (reference sequence).

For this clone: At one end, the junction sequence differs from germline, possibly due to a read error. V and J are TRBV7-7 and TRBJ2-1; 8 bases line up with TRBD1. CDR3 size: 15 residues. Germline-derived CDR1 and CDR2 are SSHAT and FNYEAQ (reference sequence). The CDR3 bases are TGTGCTAGCAGCTCTCGACAGGGGCCTGCAAATGAGCAGTTCTTC. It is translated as CASSSRQGPANEQFF.

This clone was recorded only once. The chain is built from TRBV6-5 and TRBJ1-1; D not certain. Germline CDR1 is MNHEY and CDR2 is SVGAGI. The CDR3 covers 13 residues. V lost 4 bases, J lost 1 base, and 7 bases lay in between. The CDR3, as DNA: TGTGCCAGCAGTTTTACAGCGAACACTGAAGCTTTCTTT. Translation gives CASSFTANTEAFF.

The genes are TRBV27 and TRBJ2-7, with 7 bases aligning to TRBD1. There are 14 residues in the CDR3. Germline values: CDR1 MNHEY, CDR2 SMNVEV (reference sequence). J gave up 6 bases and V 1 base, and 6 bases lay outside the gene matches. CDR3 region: CASSLWGTEGEQYF. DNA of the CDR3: TGTGCCAGCAGTTTATGGGGGACAGAGGGCGAGCAGTACTTC.

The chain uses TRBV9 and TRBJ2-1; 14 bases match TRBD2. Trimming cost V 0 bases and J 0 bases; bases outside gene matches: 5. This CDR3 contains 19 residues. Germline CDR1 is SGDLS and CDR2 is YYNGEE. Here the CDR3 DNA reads TGTGCCAGCAGCGTAGGCCGACTAGCGGGAGGGAGCTCCTACAATGAGCAGTTCTTC. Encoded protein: CASSVGRLAGGSSYNEQFF.

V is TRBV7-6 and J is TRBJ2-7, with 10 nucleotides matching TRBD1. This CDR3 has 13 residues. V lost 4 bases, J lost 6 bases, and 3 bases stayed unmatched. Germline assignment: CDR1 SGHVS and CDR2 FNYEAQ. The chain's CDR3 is CASSSWDRGEQYF. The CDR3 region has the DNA TGTGCCAGCAGCTCCTGGGACAGGGGCGAGCAGTACTTC.

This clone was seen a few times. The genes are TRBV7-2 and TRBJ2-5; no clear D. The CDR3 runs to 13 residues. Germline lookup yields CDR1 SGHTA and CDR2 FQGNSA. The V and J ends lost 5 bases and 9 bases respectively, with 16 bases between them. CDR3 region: CASSSDGDTAQYF. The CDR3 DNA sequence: TGTGCCAGCAGCAGCGACGGAGATACGGCCCAGTACTTC.

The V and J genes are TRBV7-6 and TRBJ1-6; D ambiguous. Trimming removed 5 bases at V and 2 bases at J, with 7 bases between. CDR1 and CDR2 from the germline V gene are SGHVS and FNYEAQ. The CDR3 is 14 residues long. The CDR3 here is CASSTTAYNSPLHF. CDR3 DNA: TGTGCCAGCAGCACCACAGCCTATAATTCACCCCTCCACTTT.

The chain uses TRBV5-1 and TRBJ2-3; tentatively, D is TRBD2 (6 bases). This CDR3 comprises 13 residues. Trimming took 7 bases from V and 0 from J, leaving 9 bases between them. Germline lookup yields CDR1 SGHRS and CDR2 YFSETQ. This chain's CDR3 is CASLSGSTDTQYF. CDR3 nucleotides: TGCGCCAGCCTTAGCGGAAGCACAGATACGCAGTATTTT.

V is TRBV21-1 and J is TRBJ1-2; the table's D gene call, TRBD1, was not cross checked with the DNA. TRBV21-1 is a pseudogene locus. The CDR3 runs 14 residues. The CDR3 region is CASSKPDRVRGYTF. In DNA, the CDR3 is TGTGCCAGCAGCAAACCCGACAGGGTTAGGGGCTACACCTTC.

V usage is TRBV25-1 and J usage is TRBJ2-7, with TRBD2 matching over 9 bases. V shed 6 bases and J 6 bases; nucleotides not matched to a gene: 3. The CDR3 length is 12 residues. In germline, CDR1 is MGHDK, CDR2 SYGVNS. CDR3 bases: TGTGCCAGCAGAGGACTAGCGCGCGAGCAGTACTTC. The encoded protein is CASRGLAREQYF.

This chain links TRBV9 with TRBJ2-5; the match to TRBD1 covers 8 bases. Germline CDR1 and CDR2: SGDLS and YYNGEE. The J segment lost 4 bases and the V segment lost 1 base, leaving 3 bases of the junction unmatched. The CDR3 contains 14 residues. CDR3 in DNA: TGTGCCAGCAGCGTATTGGACAGGGTAGAGACCCAGTACTTC. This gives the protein CASSVLDRVETQYF.

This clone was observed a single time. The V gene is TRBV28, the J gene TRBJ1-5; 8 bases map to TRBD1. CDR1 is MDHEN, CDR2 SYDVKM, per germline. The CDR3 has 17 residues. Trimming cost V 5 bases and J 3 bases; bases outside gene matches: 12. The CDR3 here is CASSPWGSGQDNQPQHF. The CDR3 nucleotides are TGTGCCAGCAGTCCCTGGGGGTCGGGACAGGACAATCAGCCCCAGCATTTT.

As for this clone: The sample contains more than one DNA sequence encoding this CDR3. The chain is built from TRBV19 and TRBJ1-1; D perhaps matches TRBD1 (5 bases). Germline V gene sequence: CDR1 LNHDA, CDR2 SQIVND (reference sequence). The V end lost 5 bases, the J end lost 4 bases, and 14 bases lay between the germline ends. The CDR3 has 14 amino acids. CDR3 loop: CASSPRGGSTEAFF. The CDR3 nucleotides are TGTGCCAGTAGTCCGCGGGGGGGGAGCACTGAAGCTTTCTTT.

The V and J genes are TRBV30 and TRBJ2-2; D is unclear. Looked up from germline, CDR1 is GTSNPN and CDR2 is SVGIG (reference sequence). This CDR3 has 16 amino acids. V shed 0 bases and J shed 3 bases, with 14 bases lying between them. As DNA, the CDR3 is TGTGCCTGGAGTGTGTGGGCACTCATGGACACCGGGGAGCTGTTTTTT. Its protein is CAWSVWALMDTGELFF.

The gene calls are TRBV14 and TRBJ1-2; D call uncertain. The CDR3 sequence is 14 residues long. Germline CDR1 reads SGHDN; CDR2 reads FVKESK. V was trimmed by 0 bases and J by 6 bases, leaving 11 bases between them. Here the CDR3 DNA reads TGTGCCAGCAGCCAAGAAGGTGGGAGGGATGGCTACACCTTC. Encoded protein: CASSQEGGRDGYTF.

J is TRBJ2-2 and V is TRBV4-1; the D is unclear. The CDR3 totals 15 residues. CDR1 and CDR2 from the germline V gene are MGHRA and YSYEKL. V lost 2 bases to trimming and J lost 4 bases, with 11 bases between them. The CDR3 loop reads CASSQTGGSTGELFF. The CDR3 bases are TGCGCCAGCAGCCAAACGGGTGGCAGCACCGGGGAGCTGTTTTTT.

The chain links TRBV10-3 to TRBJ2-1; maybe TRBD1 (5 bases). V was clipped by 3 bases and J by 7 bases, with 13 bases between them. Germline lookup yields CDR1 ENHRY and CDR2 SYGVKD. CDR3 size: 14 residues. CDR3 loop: CAISDLIQGNEQFF. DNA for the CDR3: TGTGCCATCAGTGACCTGATTCAGGGAAATGAGCAGTTCTTC.

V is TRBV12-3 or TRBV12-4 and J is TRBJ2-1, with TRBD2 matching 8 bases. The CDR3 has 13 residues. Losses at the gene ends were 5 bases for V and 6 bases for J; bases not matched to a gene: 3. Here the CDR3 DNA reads TGTGCCAGCAGTAGGACTAGCCGCAATGAGCAGTTCTTC. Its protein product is CASSRTSRNEQFF.

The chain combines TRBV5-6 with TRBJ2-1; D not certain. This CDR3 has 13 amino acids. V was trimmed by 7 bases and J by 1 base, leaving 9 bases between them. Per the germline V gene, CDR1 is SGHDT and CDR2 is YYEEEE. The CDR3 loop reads CASCEQSYNEQFF. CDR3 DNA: TGTGCCAGCTGTGAACAGTCCTACAATGAGCAGTTCTTC.